Described below is a single T cell receptor beta chain sequence and its context. Its antigen is not yet known. Base qualities are not recorded, but no much larger clone differs from it by a single base. Receptor libraries were prepared by the immunoSEQ multiplex PCR assay. For the multiplex PCR, a mixture combining 60 forward primers for TCR Vbeta segments and 13 reverse primers for TCR Jbeta segments was used. The CDR3 region of rearranged TCR beta genes was amplified from genomic DNA with a multiplex PCR assay. On the Illumina HiSeq System, the amplified TCR beta libraries were sequenced as 87-base-pair reads. In the authors' own workflow: A later analysis tallied roughly 78 million unique TCR beta chains across the 666 repertoires, and around 9.9 million of those chains were shared by two or more donors. Raw reads were error-corrected and collapsed into unique sequences with a nearest-neighbor algorithm that merged closely related sequences to remove PCR and sequencing errors. To assign V, D and J gene segments, CDR3 sequences were aligned to IMGT reference sequences. Each retained sequence needed at least a six-nucleotide match to both a V gene segment and a J gene segment. A rearrangement counted as productive if the CDR3 had no stop codons and remained in frame with V and J, and every other rearrangement counted as non-productive. Following IMGT convention, CDR3 was defined as the stretch from the second conserved V-encoded cysteine up to the conserved J-encoded phenylalanine. Sequences without an unambiguous match to a single V gene segment were excluded from the earlier analysis of over 500 of the donors. In an earlier analysis of almost 600 of the donors, a V segment was called functional when productive rearrangements were above 56.7%, and segregating when the standard deviation between donors exceeded 5%. To diagnose cytomegalovirus status from the catalog of TCR beta chain sequences, a statistical classification framework was built. A later analysis assigned V and J genes by comparing TCR nucleotide sequences with IMGT/GENE-DB human TR gene sequences. In a later analysis, CDR3 sequences and most-parsimonious VDJ recombination scenarios were assigned using the TCRdist pipeline. In a later analysis, each TCR beta chain was defined by its CDR3 amino acid sequence together with its V-gene family, and reads lacking a unique V-gene family were excluded. In a later analysis, fewer than 650 highly shared, low-generation-probability nucleotide sequences were removed to address suspected cross-contamination and a sequencing artifact. In a later analysis, a clonal expansion index for each public chain was calculated from normalized within-repertoire ranks of inferred template counts. Generation probabilities in a later analysis came from a VDJ recombination model fitted to out-of-frame rearrangements, and those results were checked against IGoR. In a later analysis, hypergeometric tests were used to score TCR-TCR, TCR-HLA and TCR-CMV co-occurrence, with a repertoire-size bias correction applied to TCR pairs. In a later analysis, false discovery rates were estimated by permuting HLA or CMV assignments 20 times. In a later analysis, co-occurring TCRs were grouped using DBSCAN, and TCRdist sequence similarity was added for clustering within HLA-allele-positive subsets. Repertoires with fewer than 30,000 or more than 120,000 public chains, plus five repertoires with anomalous nucleotide sharing, were excluded from co-occurrence clustering. TCRdb's version of the immuneACCESS table is confined to in-frame rearrangements and falls short of the full clone set. An unresolved V gene accounts for under half of the shortfall where checked; the remainder is of unknown origin. V and J calls and clone size are those listed in that table; D and trimming were worked out from the DNA. This sample lists around 120,000 clones; 60% to 70% were detected once. In total, the top ten clones hold over 3.5% of the sample.

The sample originates from a study of cytomegalovirus exposure and HLA in healthy donors (TCRdb year 2017). Regarding the research as a whole: In an earlier analysis of roughly 500 of the donors, roughly 300 Gb of sequence data and 100 million or so unique TCR beta sequences from roughly 200 million T cells were reported. A later analysis re-examined previously published TCR beta repertoires from roughly 650 donors and added high-resolution HLA genotyping to investigate patterns of TCR occurrence. The study profiled the T cell repertoires of hundreds of subjects by immunosequencing and related them to cytomegalovirus serostatus. Because of strong linkage in the cohort, roughly five DR-DQ haplotypes were treated as single units for association and clustering. Donor age, sex, ethnicity and CMV serostatus were compiled alongside the repertoire data. Of the roughly 400 genotyped donors, more than 75% were placed in the genetic ancestry cluster associated with self-reported Caucasian donors. The study combined high-throughput TCR immunosequencing, statistical association of individual TCRs with disease status, and machine learning to predict cytomegalovirus infection status. Besides the first cohort of roughly 660 subjects, a separate validation cohort made up of about 120 different subjects was used. The study aimed to test whether cataloging public T cell receptors could reveal signatures of past pathogen exposure. In a later genetic analysis, genome-wide SNP genotypes for 398 of the 666 donors were used, and that subset was treated as a discovery cohort. Among some 400 genotyped donors of the cohort, an average of roughly 230,000 unique TCR beta nucleotide sequences was sequenced per donor, of which about 18% were non-productive. The later analysis used no new phenotypic data to find candidate immune exposures, relying instead on TCR beta sequences and their occurrence across donors. The number of donors typed differed by locus, with 629-630 for A, B, C, DRB1 and DQB1, roughly 550 for DQA1, about 610 for DPA1, and 450 to 480 for DPB1. To decide whether each TCR beta V gene segment behaved as functional or pseudogenic, an earlier analysis of fewer than 750 of the donors relied on high-throughput TCR beta sequencing. Roughly 300 gigabases of sequencing data and around 80 million unique TCR sequences made up an early release that covered some 640 HLA-typed donors. HLA typing included class I and class II loci at four-digit resolution. All discovery cohort repertoires had been generated using a single sequencing platform.

Paper-wide results and their limitations: According to a later analysis, parvovirus B19, influenza, CMV and Epstein-Barr virus appeared linked to several top co-occurrence clusters. Compared with equally common non-associated chains, HLA-associated TCR beta chains in a later analysis were more clonally expanded and had lower generation probabilities. A group of highly shared sequence variants was considered likely to be a technical artifact of the sequencing pipeline. Linkage disequilibrium might explain the correlated functional status among segregating V segments, but an unknown experimental factor could not be ruled out. In a later genetic analysis, fewer N-insertions in productive TCRs were reported among donors in an Asian-associated ancestry cluster than the roughly 710-donor mean. A later analysis found that most CMV-associated TCR beta chains appeared HLA-restricted, with HLA associations seemingly driven largely by CMV exposure. It was suggested by the authors that the approach could potentially be generalized to other disease states and immunological phenotypes. Because counts were too low, roughly 17 rarely observed V segments, including chromosome 9 orphons, were left out of the earlier analysis of 500 to 650 of the donors. Immune exposure information for the cohort was limited to CMV serostatus. In vitro tests confirmed that a few of the cytomegalovirus-associated TCR beta chains recognize cytomegalovirus antigens. According to a later analysis, TCR association rates differed among HLA loci, with DRB1 alleles showing the most associated TCRs and HLA-C alleles showing the fewest. This cohort had only TCR beta chains sequenced, and the lack of alpha or paired-chain data limited which features could be detected. An earlier analysis of approximately 530 of the donors showed that most TCR beta V segments appeared in productive rearrangements either about 90% or about 30% of the time, which broadly matched IMGT annotations. A further reported finding was that TCR beta sequences accurately predicted the HLA-A and HLA-B alleles for most subjects in the first cohort. The classifier was reported to diagnose cytomegalovirus status with high specificity and sensitivity in both the original cohort and the validation cohort. When HLA alleles, especially DR and DQ, strongly co-occurred, attributing TCR associations to individual alleles was difficult. A later analysis associated 15,000 to 20,000 TCR beta sequences with specific HLA alleles at a false discovery rate of 0.05. A total of about 180 TCR beta chains were listed by the study as associated with cytomegalovirus. In a later genetic analysis, a missense DCLRE1C variant was associated with V-gene and J-gene trimming of TCR beta chains, and the association was replicated in an independent cohort. HLA typing was unavailable for some donors at each locus, so association tests used only the typed subset. Roughly uniform sequencing depth across donors was assumed in presence/absence analyses, although this assumption may not hold. While some public TCRs were present in many individuals, most TCR sequences turned up only very rarely across donors.

The cohort consisted of 600 to 750 healthy bone marrow donors. At the time of sampling, all cohort members were nominally healthy, though unrecorded immune exposures were likely present. The donor tested CMV seropositive, placing the donor among the 250 to 350 seropositive members of the cohort. Each donor provided a peripheral blood sample, and peripheral blood mononuclear cells were used for TCR beta sequencing. The Qiagen DNeasy Blood Extraction Kit was used to extract genomic DNA from the blood cell samples. The sample comprised PBMCs. This clonotype was sampled from a man aged 25-40 years in good health and CMV-seropositive.

Read as DNA, the sequence is TGCAGCGTAGCCCTGGGGGGGGGCCAGTGGGTCGCTGAAGCTTTCTTT. This codes for CSVALGGGQWVAEAFF. The chain joins TRBV29-1 to TRBJ1-1; the D gene is perhaps TRBD1, from 6 matching bases. The trim is 6 bases for V and 6 bases for J, with a gap of 26 bases between the germline ends. Looking up the germline V gene yields CDR1 SQVTM and CDR2 ANQGSEA. From the cysteine up to the phenylalanine, the CDR3 has a length of 16 residues. Only CDR3 DNA remains: 48 bases, in frame from the first base. Reference TRBV29-1 and TRBJ1-1 proteins supply the regions before and after the CDR3; the full variable domain is: SAVISQKPSRDICQRGTSLTIQCQVDSQVTMMFWYRQQPGQSLTLIATANQGSEATYESGFVIDKFPISRPNLTFSTLTVSNMSPEDSSIYLCSVALGGGQWVAEAFFGQGTRLTVV.